This TCR beta chain was sequenced during a study of a mutant IDH1 vaccine in newly diagnosed glioma (dated by TCRdb to the early 2020s). About the full investigation: Across visits V03 through V10, patients got a total of eight vaccinations, given in weeks 1, 3, 5, 7, 11, 15, 19 and 23. Vaccination began 4-6 weeks after radiotherapy alone, or alongside temozolomide cycles in the chemotherapy-containing groups. The roughly 30 treated patients were approximately 60% male and around 40% female, with a mean age of about 43 years. Prior to enrollment, standard therapy consisting of radiotherapy alone, temozolomide alone, or radiochemotherapy with temozolomide had been administered to patients, with the combination being received by most patients. Peripheral blood was drawn at six visits: V03 (baseline), V05, V07, V10, V12 and V13. Longitudinal TCRB deep sequencing was performed for about two dozen treated patients wherever samples were available for exploratory analyses. General findings and caveats noted by the study authors: Availability determined which PBMC samples were chosen for TCRB deep sequencing. Pseudoprogression seemed to be unrelated to changes in the top peripheral T cell clonotypes found by TCRB sequencing. Vaccine-induced immune responses across multiple MHC alleles were detected in approximately 94% of patients. The authors noted that analyses of patient blood samples could not be reproduced because of sample limitations.

Library prep was done by the immunoSEQ multiplex PCR assay. Following the manufacturer's protocol, the hsTCRB Kit was used to amplify rearranged TCR beta chain sequences. Sequencing of TCRB libraries was carried out on an Illumina MiSeq. As for the authors' bioinformatics: The proprietary platform of the kit vendor was used for demultiplexing, trimming and gene mapping. The source is immuneACCESS, and TCRdb retained only in-frame sequences with V and J called. Part of the clones is not carried over; for the studies checked, unresolved V genes explain less than half of this, and the remainder is unexplained. The DNA gave D and trimming, while V, J and clone size come from that table. Recorded for this sample are around 40,000 clones; approximately 85% of them occurred a single time. The top ten clones comprise 1.5% to 2% of the sample. The intended sense of this specimen's time point label: week 5, during vaccination. Each vaccine dose was 300 ug of a 20-mer mutant IDH1 peptide in Montanide, given subcutaneously with topical imiquimod. Newly diagnosed WHO grade 3 or 4 IDH1-mutant astrocytomas showing loss of nuclear ATRX were present in the donors. The samples were drawn from NOA16, a multicentre, single-arm, open-label phase I trial in Germany that tested a mutant IDH1 peptide vaccine in humans for the first time. Genomic DNA for TCRB sequencing was extracted from EDTA blood using the DNeasy Blood and Tissue Kit.

The CDR3 runs 15 residues from the cysteine to the phenylalanine. Solely the CDR3 DNA is kept, with 45 bases framed from the first base. In the germline V gene, CDR1 corresponds to SGHRS and CDR2 to YFSETQ. At the junction V is shortened by 6 bases and J by 2 bases, with 12 bases in between. In regard to this clone: Its antigen has not been determined. Base quality data are lacking; no much larger clone is found one base away.

The clonotype was recovered from a man aged 35-49 years with glioma. The rearranged segments are TRBV5-1 and TRBJ2-6; the D call is possibly TRBD1 or TRBD2, each sharing 6 bases. Sequences were derived from PBMCs, sampled from a glioma patient whose treatment included an IDH1 peptide vaccine. The base sequence is TGCGCCAGCACCTTCGGGGGCGCTGGGGCCAACGTCCTGACTTTC. It specifies CASTFGGAGANVLTF.